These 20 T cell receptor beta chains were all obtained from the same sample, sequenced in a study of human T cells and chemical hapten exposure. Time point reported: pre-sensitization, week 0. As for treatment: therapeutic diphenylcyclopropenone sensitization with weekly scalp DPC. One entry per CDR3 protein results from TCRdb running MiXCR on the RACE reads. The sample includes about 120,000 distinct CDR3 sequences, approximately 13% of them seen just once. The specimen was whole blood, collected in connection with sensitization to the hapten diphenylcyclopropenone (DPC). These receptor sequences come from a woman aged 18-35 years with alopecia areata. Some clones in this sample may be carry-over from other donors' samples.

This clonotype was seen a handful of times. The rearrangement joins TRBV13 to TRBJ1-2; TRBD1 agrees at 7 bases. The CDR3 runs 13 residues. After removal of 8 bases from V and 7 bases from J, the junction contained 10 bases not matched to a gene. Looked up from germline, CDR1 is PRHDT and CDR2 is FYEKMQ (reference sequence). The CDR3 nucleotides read TGTGCCAGCTCCTCCCAGAGGGGGCTTGGCTACACCTTC. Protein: CASSSQRGLGYTF. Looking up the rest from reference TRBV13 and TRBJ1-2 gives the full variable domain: AAGVIQSPRHLIKEKRETATLKCYPIPRHDTVYWYQQGPGQDPQFLISFYEKMQSDKGSIPDRFSAQQFSDYHSELNMSSLELGDSALYFCASSSQRGLGYTFGSGTRLTVV.

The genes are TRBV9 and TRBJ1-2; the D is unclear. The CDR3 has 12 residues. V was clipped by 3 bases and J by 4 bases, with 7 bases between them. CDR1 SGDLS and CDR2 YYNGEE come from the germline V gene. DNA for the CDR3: TGTGCCAGCAGCGGTCGGATCTATGGCTACACCTTC. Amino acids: CASSGRIYGYTF.

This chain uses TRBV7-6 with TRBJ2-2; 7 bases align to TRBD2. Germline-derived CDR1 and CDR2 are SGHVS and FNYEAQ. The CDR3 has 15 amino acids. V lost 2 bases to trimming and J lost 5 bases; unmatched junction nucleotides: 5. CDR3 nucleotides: TGTGCCAGCAGCTTATCAGGGAGGGATACCGGGGAGCTGTTTTTT. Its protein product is CASSLSGRDTGELFF. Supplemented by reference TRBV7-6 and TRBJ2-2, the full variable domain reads GAGVSQSPRYKVTKRGQDVALRCDPISGHVSLYWYRQALGQGPEFLTYFNYEAQQDKSGLPNDRFSAERPEGSISTLTIQRTEQRDSAMYRCASSLSGRDTGELFFGEGSRLTVL.

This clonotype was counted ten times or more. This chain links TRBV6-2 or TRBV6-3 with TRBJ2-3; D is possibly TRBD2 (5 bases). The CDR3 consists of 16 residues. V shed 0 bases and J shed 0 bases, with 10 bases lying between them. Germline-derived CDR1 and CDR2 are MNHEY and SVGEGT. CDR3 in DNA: TGTGCCAGCAGTTACTCGCCAGCGGTGAGCACAGATACGCAGTATTTT. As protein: CASSYSPAVSTDTQYF.

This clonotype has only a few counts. CDR3 nucleotides: TGTGCCAGCAGCTCTACCGGGGGAGACTCCTACGAGCAGTACTTC. Protein product: CASSSTGGDSYEQYF. J is TRBJ2-7 and V is TRBV5-4; a possible D gene is TRBD2 (6 bases). The V gene lost 3 bases and the J gene lost 0 bases, with 13 bases spanning the gap. The CDR3 is 15 residues long. Germline V CDR1 and CDR2: SGHNT, YYREEE (reference sequence).

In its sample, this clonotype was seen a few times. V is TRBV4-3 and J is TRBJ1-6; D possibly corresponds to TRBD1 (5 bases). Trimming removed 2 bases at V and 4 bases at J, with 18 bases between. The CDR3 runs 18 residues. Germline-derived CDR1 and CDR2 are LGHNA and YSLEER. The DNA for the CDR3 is TGCGCCAGCAGCCAACTCGACAGTCGGTCCGCGTATAATTCACCCCTCCACTTT. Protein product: CASSQLDSRSAYNSPLHF.

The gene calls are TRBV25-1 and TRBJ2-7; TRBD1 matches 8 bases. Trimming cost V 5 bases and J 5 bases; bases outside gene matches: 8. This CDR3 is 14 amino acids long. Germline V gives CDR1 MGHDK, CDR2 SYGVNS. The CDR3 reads CASSSAGGSDEQYF. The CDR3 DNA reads TGTGCCAGCAGTTCCGCAGGGGGCAGCGACGAGCAGTACTTC.

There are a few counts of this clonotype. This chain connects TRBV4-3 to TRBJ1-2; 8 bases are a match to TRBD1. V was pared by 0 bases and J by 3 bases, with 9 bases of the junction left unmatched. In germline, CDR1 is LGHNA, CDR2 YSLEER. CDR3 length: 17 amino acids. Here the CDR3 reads CASSQEPRGPTHYGYTF. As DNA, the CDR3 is TGCGCCAGCAGCCAAGAACCCAGGGGGCCAACCCACTATGGCTACACCTTC.

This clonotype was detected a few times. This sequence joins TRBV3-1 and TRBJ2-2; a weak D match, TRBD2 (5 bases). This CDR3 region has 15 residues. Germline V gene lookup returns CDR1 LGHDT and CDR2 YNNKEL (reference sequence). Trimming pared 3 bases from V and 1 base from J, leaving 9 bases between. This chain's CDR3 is CASSQGRGNTGELFF. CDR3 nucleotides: TGTGCCAGCAGCCAGGGTCGGGGGAACACCGGGGAGCTGTTTTTT. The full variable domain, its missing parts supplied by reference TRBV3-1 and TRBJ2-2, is DTAVSQTPKYLVTQMGNDKSIKCEQNLGHDTMYWYKQDSKKFLKIMFSYNNKELIINETVPNRFSPKSPDKAHLNLHINSLELGDSAVYFCASSQGRGNTGELFFGEGSRLTVL.

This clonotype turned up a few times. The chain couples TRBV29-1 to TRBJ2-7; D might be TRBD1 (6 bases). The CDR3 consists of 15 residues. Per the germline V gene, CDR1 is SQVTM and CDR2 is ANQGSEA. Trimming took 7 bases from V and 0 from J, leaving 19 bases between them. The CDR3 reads CSARMGAGFSYEQYF. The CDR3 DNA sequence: TGCAGCGCCCGGATGGGGGCAGGGTTCTCCTACGAGCAGTACTTC.

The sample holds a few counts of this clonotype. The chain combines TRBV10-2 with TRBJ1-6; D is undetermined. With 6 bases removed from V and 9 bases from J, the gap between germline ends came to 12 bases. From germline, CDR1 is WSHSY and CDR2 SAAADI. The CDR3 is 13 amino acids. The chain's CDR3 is CASSVSDLSPLHF. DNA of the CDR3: TGCGCCAGCAGCGTTTCCGACCTTTCACCCCTCCACTTT.

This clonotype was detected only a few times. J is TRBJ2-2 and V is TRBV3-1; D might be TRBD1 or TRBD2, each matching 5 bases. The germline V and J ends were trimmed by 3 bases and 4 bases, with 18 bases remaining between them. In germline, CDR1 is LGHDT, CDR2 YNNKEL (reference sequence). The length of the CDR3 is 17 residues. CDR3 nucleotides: TGTGCCAGCAGCCATATAACCGGGACCTTAGGCACCGGGGAGCTGTTTTTT. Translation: CASSHITGTLGTGELFF. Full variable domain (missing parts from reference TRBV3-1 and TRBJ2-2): DTAVSQTPKYLVTQMGNDKSIKCEQNLGHDTMYWYKQDSKKFLKIMFSYNNKELIINETVPNRFSPKSPDKAHLNLHINSLELGDSAVYFCASSHITGTLGTGELFFGEGSRLTVL.

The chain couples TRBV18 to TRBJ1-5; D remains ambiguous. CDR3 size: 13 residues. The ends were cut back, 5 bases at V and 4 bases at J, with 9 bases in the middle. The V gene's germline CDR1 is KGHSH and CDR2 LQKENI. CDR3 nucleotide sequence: TGTGCCAGCTCATCGGGTTGGAATCAGCCCCAGCATTTT. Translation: CASSSGWNQPQHF. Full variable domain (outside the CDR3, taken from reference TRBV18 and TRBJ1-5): NAGVMQNPRHLVRRRGQEARLRCSPMKGHSHVYWYRQLPEEGLKFMVYLQKENIIDESGMPKERFSAEFPKEGPSILRIQQVVRGDSAAYFCASSSGWNQPQHFGDGTRLSIL.

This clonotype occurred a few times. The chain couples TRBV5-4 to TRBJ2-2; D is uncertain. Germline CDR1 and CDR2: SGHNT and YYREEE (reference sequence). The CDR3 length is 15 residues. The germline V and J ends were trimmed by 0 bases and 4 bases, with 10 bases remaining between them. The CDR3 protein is CASSLAGRITGELFF. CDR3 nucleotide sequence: TGTGCCAGCAGCTTGGCCGGCAGAATCACCGGGGAGCTGTTTTTT.

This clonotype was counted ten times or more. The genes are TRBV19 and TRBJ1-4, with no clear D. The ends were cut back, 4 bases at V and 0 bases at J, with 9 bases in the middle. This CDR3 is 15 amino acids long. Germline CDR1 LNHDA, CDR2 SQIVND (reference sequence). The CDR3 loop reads CASSTGRSTNEKLFF. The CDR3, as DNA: TGTGCCAGTAGTACCGGTCGTTCAACTAATGAAAAACTGTTTTTT.

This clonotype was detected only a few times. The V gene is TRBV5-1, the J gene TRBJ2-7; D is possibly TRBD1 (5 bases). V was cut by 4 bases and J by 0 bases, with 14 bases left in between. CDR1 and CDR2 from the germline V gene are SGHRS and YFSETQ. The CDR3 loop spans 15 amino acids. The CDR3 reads CASSRLGASSYEQYF. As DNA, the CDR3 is TGCGCCAGCAGCCGCTTAGGGGCGTCCTCCTACGAGCAGTACTTC.

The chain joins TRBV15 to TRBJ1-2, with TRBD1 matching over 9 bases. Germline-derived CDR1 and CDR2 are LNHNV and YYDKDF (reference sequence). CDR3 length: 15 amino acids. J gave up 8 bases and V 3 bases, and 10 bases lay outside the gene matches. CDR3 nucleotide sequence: TGTGCCACCAGCAGCGTCGTTACAGGGGGCATAGGCTACACCTTC. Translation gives CATSSVVTGGIGYTF.

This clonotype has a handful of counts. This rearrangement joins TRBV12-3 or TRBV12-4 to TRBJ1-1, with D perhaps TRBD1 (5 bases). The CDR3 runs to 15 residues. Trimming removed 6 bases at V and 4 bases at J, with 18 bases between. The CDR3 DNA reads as TGTGCCAGCAGAAGGTGGGGCCTTGAAAGCACTGAAGCTTTCTTT. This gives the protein CASRRWGLESTEAFF.

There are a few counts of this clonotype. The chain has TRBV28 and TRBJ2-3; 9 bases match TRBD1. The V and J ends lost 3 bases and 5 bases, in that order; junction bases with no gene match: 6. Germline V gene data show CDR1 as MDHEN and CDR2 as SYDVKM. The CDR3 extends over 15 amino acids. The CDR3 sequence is CASSFPQGARDTQYF. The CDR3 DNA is TGTGCCAGCAGTTTTCCACAGGGGGCAAGAGATACGCAGTATTTT.

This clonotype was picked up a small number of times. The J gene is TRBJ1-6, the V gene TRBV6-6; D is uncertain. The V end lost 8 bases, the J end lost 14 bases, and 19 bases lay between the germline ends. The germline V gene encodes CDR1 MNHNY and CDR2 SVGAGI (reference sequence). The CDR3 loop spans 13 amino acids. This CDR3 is CASADAGVGALHF. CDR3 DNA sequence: TGTGCCAGCGCGGATGCCGGGGTTGGGGCCCTCCACTTT.